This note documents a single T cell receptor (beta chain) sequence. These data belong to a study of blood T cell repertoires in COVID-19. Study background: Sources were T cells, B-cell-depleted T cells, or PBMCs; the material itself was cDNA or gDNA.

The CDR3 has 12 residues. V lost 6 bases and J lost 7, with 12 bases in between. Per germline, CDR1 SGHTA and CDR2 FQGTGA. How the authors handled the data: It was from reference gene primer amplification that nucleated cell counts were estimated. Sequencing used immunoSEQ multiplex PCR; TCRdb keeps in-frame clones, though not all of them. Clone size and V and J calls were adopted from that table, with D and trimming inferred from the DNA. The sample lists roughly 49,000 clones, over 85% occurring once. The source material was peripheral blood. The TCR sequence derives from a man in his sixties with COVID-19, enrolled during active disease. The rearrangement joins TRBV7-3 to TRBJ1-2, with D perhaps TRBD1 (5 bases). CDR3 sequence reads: CASSLDGGGYTF. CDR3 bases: TGTGCCAGCAGTCTAGACGGGGGTGGCTACACCTTC.